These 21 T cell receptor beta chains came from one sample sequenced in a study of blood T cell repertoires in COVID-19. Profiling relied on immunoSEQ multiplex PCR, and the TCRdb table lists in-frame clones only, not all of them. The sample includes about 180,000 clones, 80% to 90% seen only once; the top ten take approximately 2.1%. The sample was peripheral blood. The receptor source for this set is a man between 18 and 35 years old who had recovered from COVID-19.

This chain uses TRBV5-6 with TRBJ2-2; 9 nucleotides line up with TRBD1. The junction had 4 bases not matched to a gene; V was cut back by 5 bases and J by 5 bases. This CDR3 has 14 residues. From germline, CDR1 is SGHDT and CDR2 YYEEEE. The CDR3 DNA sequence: TGTGCCAGCAGTCCGGGACAGGGTACCGGGGAGCTGTTTTTT. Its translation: CASSPGQGTGELFF.

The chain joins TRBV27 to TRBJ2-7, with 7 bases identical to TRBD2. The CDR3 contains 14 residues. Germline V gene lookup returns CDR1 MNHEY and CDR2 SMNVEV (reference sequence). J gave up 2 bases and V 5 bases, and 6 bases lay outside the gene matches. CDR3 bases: TGTGCCAGCAGTGCCGGGGGGAGGACCTACGAGCAGTACTTC. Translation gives CASSAGGRTYEQYF.

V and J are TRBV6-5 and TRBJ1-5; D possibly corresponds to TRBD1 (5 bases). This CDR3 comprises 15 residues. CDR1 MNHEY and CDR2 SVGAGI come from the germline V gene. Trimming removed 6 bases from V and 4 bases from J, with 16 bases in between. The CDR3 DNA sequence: TGTGCCAGCAGCCCCGAAGGGGCGAGAAATCAGCCCCAGCATTTT. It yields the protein CASSPEGARNQPQHF.

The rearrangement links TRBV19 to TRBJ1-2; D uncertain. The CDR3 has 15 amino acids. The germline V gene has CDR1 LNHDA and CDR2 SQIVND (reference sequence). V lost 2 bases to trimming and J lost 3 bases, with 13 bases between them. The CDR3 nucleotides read TGTGCCAGTAGTATACTGGTTGGGGAGGACTATGGCTACACCTTC. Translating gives CASSILVGEDYGYTF.

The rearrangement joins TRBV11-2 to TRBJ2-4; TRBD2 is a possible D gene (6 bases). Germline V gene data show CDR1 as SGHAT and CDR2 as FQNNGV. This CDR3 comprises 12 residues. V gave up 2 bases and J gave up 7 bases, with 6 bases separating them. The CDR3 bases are TGTGCCAGCAGCTTACTAGCGAACATTCAGTACTTC. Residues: CASSLLANIQYF.

In DNA, the CDR3 is TGTGCCAGCAGTAACACCTGGAATCAGCCCCAGCATTTT. Translated: CASSNTWNQPQHF. The V and J genes are TRBV27 and TRBJ1-5, with D unresolved. The V end was cut by 5 bases, the J end by 4 bases, with 9 bases between. The CDR3 length is 13 residues. From germline, CDR1 is MNHEY and CDR2 SMNVEV (reference sequence).

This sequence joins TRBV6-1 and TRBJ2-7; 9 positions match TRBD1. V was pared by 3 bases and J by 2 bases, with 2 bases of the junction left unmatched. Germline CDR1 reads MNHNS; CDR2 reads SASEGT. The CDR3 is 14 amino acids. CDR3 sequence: CASSDRQGAYEQYF. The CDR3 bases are TGTGCCAGCAGTGACCGACAGGGGGCCTACGAGCAGTACTTC.

The CDR3 DNA follows: TGTGCCAGCAGCCAAGTCACCATTCCTAGCGGCCGGTGGCAAGAGACCCAGTACTTC. Protein sequence: CASSQVTIPSGRWQETQYF. V usage is TRBV14 and J usage is TRBJ2-5; TRBD2 agrees at 7 bases. V lost 1 base, J lost 2 bases, and 16 bases stayed unmatched. There are 19 residues in the CDR3. Germline values: CDR1 SGHDN, CDR2 FVKESK. The full variable domain, with the rest looked up from reference TRBV14 and TRBJ2-5, is EAGVTQFPSHSVIEKGQTVTLRCDPISGHDNLYWYRRVMGKEIKFLLHFVKESKQDESGMPNNRFLAERTGGTYSTLKVQPAELEDSGVYFCASSQVTIPSGRWQETQYFGPGTRLLVL.

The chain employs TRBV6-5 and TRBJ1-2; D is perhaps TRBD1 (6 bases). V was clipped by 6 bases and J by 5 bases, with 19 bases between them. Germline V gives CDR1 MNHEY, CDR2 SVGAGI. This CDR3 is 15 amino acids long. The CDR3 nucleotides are TGTGCCAGCAGGCAAAGACAGGACCTTTTATATGGCTACACCTTC. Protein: CASRQRQDLLYGYTF.

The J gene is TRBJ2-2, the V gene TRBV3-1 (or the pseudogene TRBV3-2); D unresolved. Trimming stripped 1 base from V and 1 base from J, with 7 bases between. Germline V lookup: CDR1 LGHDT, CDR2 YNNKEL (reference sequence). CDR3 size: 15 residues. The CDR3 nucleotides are TGTGCCAGCAGCCAAGGTGGGCGGAACACCGGGGAGCTGTTTTTT. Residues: CASSQGGRNTGELFF.

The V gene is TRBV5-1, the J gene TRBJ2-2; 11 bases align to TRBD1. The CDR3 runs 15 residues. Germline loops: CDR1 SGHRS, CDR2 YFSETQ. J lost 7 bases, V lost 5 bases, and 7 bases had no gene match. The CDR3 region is CASSRTGGTDGELFF. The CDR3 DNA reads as TGCGCCAGCAGTAGGACAGGGGGCACGGACGGGGAGCTGTTTTTT.

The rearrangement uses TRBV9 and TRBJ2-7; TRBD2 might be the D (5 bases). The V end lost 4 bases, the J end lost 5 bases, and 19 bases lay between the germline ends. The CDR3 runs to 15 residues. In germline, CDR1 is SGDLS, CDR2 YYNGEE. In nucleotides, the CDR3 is TGTGCCAGCAGCCGGGATCTCTGGGCGGAGGACGAGCAGTACTTC. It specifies CASSRDLWAEDEQYF.

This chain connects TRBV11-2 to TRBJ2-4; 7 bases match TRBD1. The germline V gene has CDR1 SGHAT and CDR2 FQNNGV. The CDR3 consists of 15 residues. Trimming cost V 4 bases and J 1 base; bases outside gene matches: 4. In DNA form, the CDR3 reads TGTGCCAGCAGCTCCAAACAGGGGGCCAAAAACATTCAGTACTTC. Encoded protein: CASSSKQGAKNIQYF.

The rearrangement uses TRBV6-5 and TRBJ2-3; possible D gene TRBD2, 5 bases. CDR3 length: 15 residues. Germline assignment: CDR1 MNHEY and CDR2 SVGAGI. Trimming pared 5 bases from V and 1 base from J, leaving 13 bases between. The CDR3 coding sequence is TGTGCCAGCAGTCGAAGCGGCTCACGCACAGATACGCAGTATTTT. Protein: CASSRSGSRTDTQYF.

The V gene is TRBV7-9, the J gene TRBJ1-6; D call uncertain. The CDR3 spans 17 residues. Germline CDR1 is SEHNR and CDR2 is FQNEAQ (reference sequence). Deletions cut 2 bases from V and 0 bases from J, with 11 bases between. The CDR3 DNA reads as TGTGCCAGCAGCTTATTCGGGGTTAGCTCCTATAATTCACCCCTCCACTTT. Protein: CASSLFGVSSYNSPLHF.

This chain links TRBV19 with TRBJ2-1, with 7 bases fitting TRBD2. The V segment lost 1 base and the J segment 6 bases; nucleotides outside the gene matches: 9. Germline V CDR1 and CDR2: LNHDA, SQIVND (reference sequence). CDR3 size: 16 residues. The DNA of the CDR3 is TGTGCCAGTAGTATAGGGGGTGGGAGGGCCCTCAATGAGCAGTTCTTC. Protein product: CASSIGGGRALNEQFF. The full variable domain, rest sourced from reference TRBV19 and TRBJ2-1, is DGGITQSPKYLFRKEGQNVTLSCEQNLNHDAMYWYRQDPGQGLRLIYYSQIVNDFQKGDIAEGYSVSREKKESFPLTVTSAQKNPTAFYLCASSIGGGRALNEQFFGPGTRLTVL.

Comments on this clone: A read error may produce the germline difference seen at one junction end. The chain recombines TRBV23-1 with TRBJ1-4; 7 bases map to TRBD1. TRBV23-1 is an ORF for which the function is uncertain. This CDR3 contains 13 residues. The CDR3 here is CASSQSWRRQGGF. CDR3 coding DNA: TGCGCCAGCAGTCAATCCTGGAGGAGACAGGGCGGTTTT.

The CDR3 sequence: CASREQGPGNTIYF. CDR3 sequence (DNA): TGTGCCAGCAGGGAACAGGGGCCTGGAAACACCATATATTTT. V usage is TRBV28 and J usage is TRBJ1-3; TRBD1 matches 7 bases. Germline V gene lookup returns CDR1 MDHEN and CDR2 SYDVKM. CDR3 length: 14 amino acids. The V and J ends lost 6 bases and 2 bases, in that order; junction bases with no gene match: 4.

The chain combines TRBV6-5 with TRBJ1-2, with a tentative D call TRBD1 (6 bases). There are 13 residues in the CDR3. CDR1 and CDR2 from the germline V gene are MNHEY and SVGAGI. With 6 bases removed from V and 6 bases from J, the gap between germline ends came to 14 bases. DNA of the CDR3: TGTGCCAGCAGCTTCCCGGGACAAAATGGCTACACCTTC. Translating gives CASSFPGQNGYTF.

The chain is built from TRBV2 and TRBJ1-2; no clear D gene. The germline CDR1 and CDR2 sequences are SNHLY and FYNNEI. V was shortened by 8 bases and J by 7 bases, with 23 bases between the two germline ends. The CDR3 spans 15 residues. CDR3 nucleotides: TGTGCCAGCGAGGTGGCACGAACTTTCCCGAGTGGCTACACCTTC. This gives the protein CASEVARTFPSGYTF.

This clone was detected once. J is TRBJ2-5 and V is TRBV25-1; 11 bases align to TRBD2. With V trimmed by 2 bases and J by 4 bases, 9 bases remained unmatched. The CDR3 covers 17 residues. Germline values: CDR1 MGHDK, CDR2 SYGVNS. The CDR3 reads CASSEMGGLAGGETQYF. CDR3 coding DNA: TGTGCCAGCAGTGAAATGGGTGGCCTAGCGGGAGGAGAGACCCAGTACTTC. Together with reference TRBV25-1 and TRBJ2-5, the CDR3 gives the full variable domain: EADIYQTPRYLVIGTGKKITLECSQTMGHDKMYWYQQDPGMELHLIHYSYGVNSTEKGDLSSESTVSRIRTEHFPLTLESARPSHTSQYLCASSEMGGLAGGETQYFGPGTRLLVL.